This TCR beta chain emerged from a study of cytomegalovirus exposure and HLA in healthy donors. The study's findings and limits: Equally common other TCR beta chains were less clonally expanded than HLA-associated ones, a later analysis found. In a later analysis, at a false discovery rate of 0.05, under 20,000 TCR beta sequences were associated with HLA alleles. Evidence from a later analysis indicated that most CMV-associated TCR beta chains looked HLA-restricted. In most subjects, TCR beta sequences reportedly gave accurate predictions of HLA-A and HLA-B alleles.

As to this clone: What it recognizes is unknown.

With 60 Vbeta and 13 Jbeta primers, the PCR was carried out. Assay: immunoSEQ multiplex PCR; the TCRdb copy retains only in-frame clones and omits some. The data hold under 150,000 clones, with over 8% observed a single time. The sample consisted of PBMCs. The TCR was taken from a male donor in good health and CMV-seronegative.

This chain's CDR3 is CASSLASRTSTDTQYF. DNA of the CDR3: TGTGCCAGCAGCTTGGCGTCGCGGACTAGCACAGATACGCAGTATTTT. The chain recombines TRBV5-4 with TRBJ2-3, with TRBD2 as a possible D gene (5 bases). Trimming removed 0 bases at V and 0 bases at J, with 11 bases between. The CDR3 is made up of 16 amino acids. Germline V lookup: CDR1 SGHNT, CDR2 YYREEE (reference sequence).